This record looks at one TCR beta chain sequence and its context. What it binds is unknown. This record belongs to a study of Ad26.COV2.S vaccination and SARS-CoV-2 variants. Overall study context: It was the COV1001 Ad26.COV2.S trial arm that included the donor. Ad26.COV2.S shots went into the muscle once or twice, 56 days apart.

Assay used: immunoSEQ multiplex PCR; TCRdb lists only in-frame clones, some missing. The repertoire holds hundreds of thousands of clones, with 89% as singletons. Per the germline V gene, CDR1 is ENHRY and CDR2 is SYGVKD. CDR3 length equals 14 residues. With 9 bases clipped from V and 7 bases from J, the junction kept 9 bases outside the gene matches. Findings and caveats of the study: Individuals receiving vaccine had higher spike-specific TCR breadth than placebo recipients did.

Treatment here: around 19 received Ad26.COV2.S at low or high dose, single or two shots; about 5 received placebo; per-sample allocation not given. The samples were gathered on day 63 after the first injection of vaccine or placebo. Wuhan-strain SARS-CoV-2 spike was expressed by the Ad26 vector that made up the vaccine. The sequence came from a person between 18 and 59 years old who received the Ad26.COV2.S COVID-19 vaccine or a placebo. Source: peripheral blood, taken in a trial of Ad26.COV2.S vaccine versus placebo. The V and J genes are TRBV10-3 and TRBJ1-2; 12 bases map to TRBD1. The chain's CDR3 is CAISGTGGSGGYTF. The CDR3 DNA reads as TGTGCCATATCAGGGACAGGGGGCAGTGGTGGCTACACCTTC.